Listed below are T cell receptor beta chains from one sample, sequenced in a study of OX40 agonist ivuxolimab in advanced cancers. Data came from immunoSEQ multiplex PCR; TCRdb stores just in-frame clones and leaves some out. The sample consists of 75,000 to 100,000 clones, 87% of them appearing once. Source: CD4+ or CD8+ T cells sorted from blood, taken in a trial of the OX40 agonist ivuxolimab. All receptors come from an adult with an advanced solid tumor such as melanoma, head and neck, liver or kidney cancer. Both conserved end residues are part of each CDR3. The order of the fields is J gene, clone size, D gene, V gene, CDR3 protein, CDR3 DNA. A D gene is named only where the DNA matches it firmly. A row's size may be missing; if present it is once, few, many or a size class.

TRBJ1-4 | NA | NA | TRBV2 | CASRQGPDNEKLFF | TGTGCCAGCAGGCAGGGTCCGGATAATGAAAAACTGTTTTTT
TRBJ2-3 | NA | NA | TRBV27 | CASRTLGDTQYF | TGTGCCAGCCGGACTCTCGGGGATACGCAGTATTTT
TRBJ1-3 | NA | NA | TRBV5-1 | CASSFESSGNTIYF | TGCGCCAGCAGCTTCGAGAGCTCTGGAAACACCATATATTTT
TRBJ1-5 | NA | TRBD1 | TRBV5-4 | CASSLQGGSQPQHF | TGTGCCAGCAGCCTGCAGGGGGGGAGCCAGCCCCAGCATTTT
TRBJ1-2 | NA | TRBD1 | TRBV7-9 | CASSRTQQGLYGYTF | TGTGCCAGCAGCCGAACCCAACAGGGGCTCTATGGCTACACCTTC
TRBJ1-1 | few | NA | TRBV2 | CAYKGSMNTEAFF | TGTGCCTATAAGGGCAGTATGAACACTGAAGCTTTCTTT
TRBJ1-1 | NA | TRBD1 | TRBV6-4 | CASSDYRGSEAFF | TGTGCCAGCAGTGACTACAGGGGTTCTGAAGCTTTCTTT
TRBJ2-7 | NA | NA | TRBV5-1 | CASSKPASTEEQYF | TGCGCCAGCAGCAAACCGGCCTCCACCGAGGAGCAGTACTTC
TRBJ2-5 | NA | TRBD1 | TRBV27 | CASRRQGEGTQYF | TGTGCCAGCAGAAGACAGGGGGAAGGGACCCAGTACTTC
TRBJ2-5 | NA | NA | TRBV7-6 | CASSFVGSQTQYF | TGTGCCAGCAGCTTTGTCGGTAGTCAGACCCAGTACTTC
TRBJ1-5 | NA | TRBD1 | TRBV10-3 | CAISESAGGGWSNQPQHF | TGTGCCATCAGTGAGTCGGCAGGGGGCGGTTGGAGCAATCAGCCCCAGCATTTT
TRBJ1-2 | once | NA | TRBV6-6 | CASSYEAWGSDGYTF | TGTGCCAGCAGTTACGAAGCCTGGGGGAGCGACGGCTACACCTTC
TRBJ2-7 | once | NA | TRBV10-1 | CASSGSGLVGATYEQYF | TGCGCCAGCAGTGGATCGGGGCTAGTGGGGGCTACCTACGAGCAGTACTTC
TRBJ1-3 | NA | NA | TRBV19 | CASSSGSSGNTIYF | TGTGCCAGTAGTAGCGGAAGCTCTGGAAACACCATATATTTT
TRBJ1-1 | NA | NA | TRBV5-6 | CASSLMNTEAFF | TGTGCCAGCAGCCTGATGAACACTGAAGCTTTCTTT
TRBJ2-5 | once | TRBD2 | TRBV7-3 | CASSPGGGQQYF | TGTGCCAGCAGCCCCGGGGGGGGCCAGCAGTACTTC
TRBJ1-1 | NA | NA | TRBV18 | CASSGTLMNTEAFF | TGTGCCAGCTCAGGGACCCTTATGAACACTGAAGCTTTCTTT
TRBJ1-1 | NA | TRBD1 | TRBV14 | CASSQGTGVFTEAFF | TGTGCCAGCAGCCAAGGGACAGGGGTTTTTACTGAAGCTTTCTTT
TRBJ2-7 | NA | TRBD1 | TRBV15 | CATSSPDRGMTYEQYF | TGTGCCACCAGCTCCCCGGACAGGGGGATGACCTACGAGCAGTACTTC
TRBJ2-3 | NA | NA | TRBV5-8 | CASGQGNPFADTQYF | TGTGCCAGCGGCCAGGGAAATCCCTTTGCAGATACGCAGTATTTT
TRBJ1-4 | NA | TRBD1 | TRBV9 | CASSVGDRGLEKLFF | TGTGCCAGCAGCGTAGGGGACAGGGGGCTTGAAAAACTGTTTTTT
TRBJ2-7 | NA | NA | TRBV7-2 | CASSLVQGTYEQYF | TGTGCCAGCAGCTTAGTCCAGGGTACCTACGAGCAGTACTTC
TRBJ2-3 | once | NA | TRBV6-5 | CASSVQGFTDTQYF | TGTGCCAGCAGTGTGCAGGGTTTCACAGATACGCAGTATTTT
TRBJ2-5 | NA | NA | TRBV6-5 | CASSTTGSQETQYF | TGTGCCAGCAGTACGACCGGGAGTCAAGAGACCCAGTACTTC
TRBJ1-5 | NA | NA | TRBV9 | CASSVGPERNQPQHF | TGTGCCAGCAGCGTAGGTCCCGAACGCAATCAGCCCCAGCATTTT
TRBJ1-4 | NA | TRBD1 | TRBV10-3 | CAISEIGTGGNEKLFF | TGTGCCATCAGTGAGATAGGGACAGGGGGAAATGAAAAACTGTTTTTT